This is a list of T cell receptor beta chains from one sample in a study of early T cells in non-severe SARS-CoV-2 infection. TCRdb itself ran the 5' RACE reads through MiXCR, one entry per CDR3 protein. The profile shows roughly 56,000 distinct CDR3 sequences, 8% to 11% of them singletons. The sample comprised whole blood. These receptor sequences come from an adult who was a healthcare worker with PCR-confirmed SARS-CoV-2 infection or an uninfected control (not recorded which). Both conserved end residues are part of each CDR3. The order of the fields is V gene, J gene, CDR3 protein.

>TRBV30|TRBJ2-3
CAWEQPQGRGADTQYF
>TRBV27|TRBJ2-2
CASSSDMGAGELFF
>TRBV18|TRBJ1-5
CASSPVLSEGQTQHF
>TRBV29-1|TRBJ2-1
CSVVGGSASYNEQFF
>TRBV24-1|TRBJ2-3
CATSETGTSGRRDTQYF
>TRBV2|TRBJ2-1
CASSPGTGMNEQFF
>TRBV29-1|TRBJ2-3
CSVATSGRTSSTDTQYF
>TRBV2|TRBJ2-3
CASILAPPSGLLSDTQYF
>TRBV18|TRBJ2-1
CASSPPPGKQFF
>TRBV11-2|TRBJ1-2
CASSSTGERVGYTF
>TRBV7-2|TRBJ1-3
CASSLMAPFSGNTIYF
>TRBV27|TRBJ2-7
CASRQTGTYEQYF
>TRBV20-1|TRBJ2-1
CSARKGERGYNEQFF
>TRBV3-1|TRBJ1-5
CASSSGNQPQHF
>TRBV29-1|TRBJ2-1
CSGGGGVNEQFF
>TRBV20-1|TRBJ2-7
CSARPGQGDEQYF
>TRBV12-3/TRBV12-4|TRBJ2-3
CASSYRVTDTQYF
>TRBV13|TRBJ2-7
CASSLGGLAGGNYEQYF
>TRBV12-5|TRBJ2-5
CASGQGLAGPQETQYF
>TRBV7-9|TRBJ2-1
CASSSTSTKGASYNEQFF
>TRBV15|TRBJ2-7
CATSRDLERIPYEQYF
>TRBV6-5|TRBJ1-3
CASSYSEGSDSGNTIYF
>TRBV7-9|TRBJ2-7
CASSPGTSGAQYF
>TRBV9|TRBJ1-4
CASSPQGSGEKLFF
>TRBV6-6|TRBJ2-4
CASSSGGAGNIQYF
>TRBV10-1|TRBJ2-5
CASSGTSGRAGETQYF
>TRBV5-5|TRBJ2-7
CASSLESGRSYEQYF
>TRBV20-1|TRBJ2-7
CSATSGTDRDYEQYF
>TRBV6-5|TRBJ2-1
CASSYSKNILYNEQFF
>TRBV10-3|TRBJ2-7
CAISPGGLIYEQYF
>TRBV20-1|TRBJ1-2
CSAADYGYTF
>TRBV5-1|TRBJ1-2
CASSLRQNIGYTF
>TRBV9|TRBJ2-5
CASTLTPGGTWETQYF
>TRBV12-3/TRBV12-4|TRBJ1-1
CASSFLGGDTEAFF
>TRBV6-2/TRBV6-3|TRBJ2-5
CASRRRRAGVQETQYF
>TRBV12-3/TRBV12-4|TRBJ2-1
CASRRTSGRSYNEQFF
>TRBV20-1|TRBJ2-2
CSARPRGQKLFF
>TRBV7-9|TRBJ2-2
CASSVQSETLNTGELFF
>TRBV20-1|TRBJ1-2
CSARTRGGDYYGYTF
>TRBV20-1|TRBJ1-5
CSARRAGGDHQPQHF
>TRBV3-1|TRBJ2-1
CASSQAGAPFF
>TRBV24-1|TRBJ1-1
CATRGRDRGEAFF
>TRBV6-2/TRBV6-3|TRBJ2-2
CASSWDRHVGELFF
>TRBV5-1|TRBJ1-1
CASSLGAGRATEAFF
>TRBV6-5|TRBJ2-3
CASSYNRDTQYF
>TRBV11-2|TRBJ2-3
CASSRTGSTDTQYF
>TRBV4-2|TRBJ2-5
CASSQDRVGQETQYF
>TRBV11-1|TRBJ2-7
CASSLRSAANGYEQYF
>TRBV6-6|TRBJ2-3
CASSYSLAGVLDTQYF
>TRBV6-6|TRBJ2-5
CASQFGGLGETQYF
>TRBV5-1|TRBJ1-2
CASSAEGGLSNYGYTF
>TRBV7-6|TRBJ2-5
CASSSEWGQETQYF
>TRBV7-8|TRBJ2-1
CASSLLLAGANEQFF
>TRBV10-2|TRBJ2-5
CASTRLAAGETQYF